What follows are 25 T cell receptor beta chains derived from one specimen sequenced in a study of T-cell reconstitution after alpha-beta-depleted transplantation in children. A TCRbeta library incorporating unique molecular identifiers was prepared. MiXCR, applied by TCRdb to the PCR reads, yields one record per CDR3 protein. The sample carries a few hundred thousand distinct CDR3 sequences, approximately 9.8% recorded once. The sequences come from PBMCs from the stem cell graft donor, collected from the stem cell graft. The receptors here all came from a human donor who donated a stem cell graft to a child with SCID.

This sequence joins TRBV3-1 and TRBJ2-5; the D call may be TRBD1 or TRBD2 (5 bases each). V was cut by 3 bases and J by 4 bases, with 15 bases left in between. From germline, CDR1 is LGHDT and CDR2 YNNKEL (reference sequence). CDR3 length: 15 residues. CDR3 nucleotide sequence: TGTGCCAGCAGCCAGGTATCGGGGCCCCGAGAGACCCAGTACTTC. Amino acids: CASSQVSGPRETQYF.

This clonotype was seen repeatedly, ten times or more. The CDR3 nucleotides are TGCGCCAGCAGATTACAAGAGACCCAGTACTTC. Amino acid sequence: CASRLQETQYF. This rearrangement joins TRBV5-1 to TRBJ2-5; D is unclear. CDR3 size: 11 residues. The germline V gene encodes CDR1 SGHRS and CDR2 YFSETQ. V lost 5 bases to trimming and J lost 2 bases, with 4 bases between them.

The rearrangement joins TRBV19 to TRBJ2-7, with a weak D call TRBD1 (5 bases). Germline values: CDR1 LNHDA, CDR2 SQIVND (reference sequence). This CDR3 spans 12 amino acids. The V end was cut by 3 bases, the J end by 6 bases, with 9 bases between. CDR3 DNA: TGTGCCAGTAGTATTCCAGGGATCGAGCAGTACTTC. It is translated as CASSIPGIEQYF. The entire variable domain, with the rest obtained from reference TRBV19 and TRBJ2-7, is as follows: DGGITQSPKYLFRKEGQNVTLSCEQNLNHDAMYWYRQDPGQGLRLIYYSQIVNDFQKGDIAEGYSVSREKKESFPLTVTSAQKNPTAFYLCASSIPGIEQYFGPGTRLTVT.

V and J are TRBV20-1 and TRBJ2-3; 7 nucleotides line up with TRBD2. In germline, CDR1 is DFQATT, CDR2 SNEGSKA (reference sequence). The V segment lost 1 base and the J segment 3 bases; nucleotides outside the gene matches: 4. The CDR3 totals 14 residues. The CDR3 is CSARVGGGTDTQYF. The CDR3 region has the DNA TGCAGTGCTAGAGTGGGGGGGGGAACAGATACGCAGTATTTT.

The chain combines TRBV20-1 with TRBJ2-5; D may match TRBD1 or TRBD2 (6 bases each). The V and J ends lost 6 bases and 4 bases respectively, with 15 bases between them. The CDR3 loop spans 13 amino acids. Germline V gives CDR1 DFQATT, CDR2 SNEGSKA (reference sequence). The CDR3 loop reads CSAQGTLTETQYF. Written as DNA, the CDR3 is TGCAGTGCCCAGGGGACTCTGACAGAGACCCAGTACTTC.

This clonotype was picked up a small number of times. The chain recombines TRBV5-1 with TRBJ1-1, with D tentatively TRBD1 (6 bases). The germline V gene has CDR1 SGHRS and CDR2 YFSETQ. The CDR3 runs 17 residues. V shed 0 bases and J shed 3 bases, with 18 bases lying between them. CDR3: CASSLARNRGSDTEAFF. The DNA for the CDR3 is TGCGCCAGCAGCTTGGCCAGGAATAGGGGGTCAGACACTGAAGCTTTCTTT.

The V gene is TRBV3-1, the J gene TRBJ2-7; no clear D gene. Trimming stripped 0 bases from V and 0 bases from J, with 0 bases between. CDR1 is LGHDT and CDR2 is YNNKEL in the germline V gene (reference sequence). This CDR3 contains 12 residues. The CDR3: CASSQDSYEQYF. The CDR3 DNA is TGTGCCAGCAGCCAAGACTCCTACGAGCAGTACTTC.

This clonotype was counted only a few times. The rearrangement links TRBV3-1 to TRBJ2-5; D is possibly TRBD1 (6 bases). This CDR3 is built from 14 residues. Germline lookup yields CDR1 LGHDT and CDR2 YNNKEL (reference sequence). The V gene lost 1 base and the J gene lost 6 bases, with 12 bases spanning the gap. The CDR3, as DNA: TGTGCCAGCAGCCAAGGCGCAGGGGCGCAGACCCAGTACTTC. This sequence encodes CASSQGAGAQTQYF.

In its sample, this clonotype was seen a few times. The chain combines TRBV9 with TRBJ2-6; TRBD1 is a possible D gene (5 bases). Germline CDR1 is SGDLS and CDR2 is YYNGEE. The germline V and J ends were trimmed by 3 bases and 2 bases, with 21 bases remaining between them. This CDR3 has 19 amino acids. CDR3 nucleotides: TGTGCCAGCAGCGCCGACCCCTCTCCAGGGCTCGCTGGGGCCAACGTCCTGACTTTC. Its translation: CASSADPSPGLAGANVLTF.

This clonotype appeared many times. This chain links TRBV29-1 with TRBJ2-2; 7 bases fit TRBD1. Germline trimming cut 6 bases from V and 1 base from J; bases unmatched to any gene: 2. This CDR3 region has 13 residues. CDR1 is SQVTM and CDR2 is ANQGSEA in the germline V gene. The CDR3: CSVQGVNTGELFF. In DNA, the CDR3 is TGCAGCGTCCAGGGGGTGAACACCGGGGAGCTGTTTTTT.

This rearrangement joins TRBV5-1 to TRBJ2-1; 9 nucleotides align to TRBD2. The CDR3 is 17 residues long. Germline lookup yields CDR1 SGHRS and CDR2 YFSETQ. J lost 5 bases, V lost 2 bases, and 11 bases had no gene match. Here the CDR3 reads CASSFPNTSGPDNEQFF. The DNA for the CDR3 is TGCGCCAGCAGCTTCCCAAATACTAGCGGGCCGGACAATGAGCAGTTCTTC.

This clonotype was seen only a few times. This chain uses TRBV20-1 with TRBJ2-7; possibly TRBD2 for D (6 bases). Germline CDR1 DFQATT, CDR2 SNEGSKA (reference sequence). Trimming left V 5 bases short and J 5 bases short, with 13 bases between. This CDR3 is 12 amino acids long. CDR3 sequence reads: CSASREAHEQYF. The CDR3 nucleotides read TGCAGTGCTTCTAGGGAGGCCCACGAGCAGTACTTC.

The chain carries TRBV2 and TRBJ1-3, with D maybe TRBD1 (5 bases). Germline V gives CDR1 SNHLY, CDR2 FYNNEI. The V gene lost 6 bases and the J gene lost 0 bases, with 9 bases spanning the gap. The CDR3 is 14 residues long. The CDR3 protein is CASRGRDSGNTIYF. For the CDR3, the DNA is TGTGCCAGCAGGGGACGGGACTCTGGAAACACCATATATTTT.

This clonotype was seen at least ten times. V is TRBV12-3 or TRBV12-4 and J is TRBJ1-1, with D unresolved. V lost 1 base and J lost 2, with 11 bases in between. The CDR3 is 15 residues long. In DNA, the CDR3 is TGTGCCAGCAGTTTAGTGCGGCAGGTTAACACTGAAGCTTTCTTT. Translation: CASSLVRQVNTEAFF.

This clonotype was counted many times. CDR3 amino acids: CASSLLDRSYEQYF. CDR3 coding DNA: TGCGCCAGCAGCTTACTAGACAGGTCCTACGAGCAGTACTTC. This chain links TRBV5-1 with TRBJ2-7, with D perhaps matching TRBD1 (6 bases). V was cut by 2 bases and J by 1 base, with 10 bases left in between. The CDR3 is 14 amino acids. Germline V gene sequence: CDR1 SGHRS, CDR2 YFSETQ.

This clonotype has a count of ten or more. V usage is TRBV13 and J usage is TRBJ2-7; the D is unclear. The germline V and J ends were trimmed by 3 bases and 0 bases, with 3 bases remaining between them. Germline V CDR1 and CDR2: PRHDT, FYEKMQ (reference sequence). CDR3 length equals 12 residues. The CDR3 sequence: CASSFHSYEQYF. The CDR3 bases are TGTGCCAGCAGCTTCCACTCCTACGAGCAGTACTTC.

The chain recombines TRBV3-1 with TRBJ2-1; TRBD2 aligns across 8 bases. Germline V CDR1 and CDR2: LGHDT, YNNKEL (reference sequence). This CDR3 is 16 amino acids long. Losses at the gene ends were 3 bases for V and 2 bases for J; bases not matched to a gene: 6. This chain's CDR3 is CASSHSGRVPYNEQFF. The CDR3 coding sequence is TGTGCCAGCAGCCACTCCGGGAGGGTCCCCTACAATGAGCAGTTCTTC.

This clonotype was seen more than once but under ten times. V usage is TRBV7-9 and J usage is TRBJ1-6; D not certain. CDR3 size: 15 residues. Trimming cost V 0 bases and J 0 bases, with 3 bases left between them. The germline CDR1 and CDR2 sequences are SEHNR and FQNEAQ (reference sequence). The CDR3 spells CASSLATSYNSPLHF. The CDR3 coding sequence is TGTGCCAGCAGCTTAGCCACCTCCTATAATTCACCCCTCCACTTT.

This clonotype appeared many times. The chain links TRBV29-1 to TRBJ2-4, with 10 bases matching TRBD1. Germline V lookup: CDR1 SQVTM, CDR2 ANQGSEA. Germline trimming cut 5 bases from V and 5 bases from J; bases unmatched to any gene: 9. The CDR3 runs to 15 residues. The CDR3, as DNA: TGCAGCGTTATACGACAGGGGGCGGAGGAAAACATTCAGTACTTC. The encoded protein is CSVIRQGAEENIQYF.

The V call is TRBV5-1, the J call TRBJ2-1; TRBD1 aligns across 7 bases. The CDR3 totals 16 residues. The V segment lost 0 bases and the J segment 5 bases; nucleotides outside the gene matches: 8. In germline, CDR1 is SGHRS, CDR2 YFSETQ. The CDR3 bases are TGCGCCAGCAGCTTGGCCACGGACAGGCTTAACAATGAGCAGTTCTTC. Translating gives CASSLATDRLNNEQFF.

The chain carries TRBV6-1 and TRBJ2-7; 12 nucleotides agree with TRBD2. J lost 3 bases, V lost 1 base, and 7 bases had no gene match. Germline-derived CDR1 and CDR2 are MNHNS and SASEGT. This CDR3 is built from 17 residues. The CDR3 spells CASSEEASGGAFYEQYF. For the CDR3, the DNA is TGTGCCAGCAGTGAAGAGGCTAGCGGGGGGGCCTTCTACGAGCAGTACTTC.

The rearrangement links TRBV12-3 or TRBV12-4 to TRBJ1-2; 10 bases fit TRBD1. V gave up 6 bases and J gave up 1 base; unmatched junction bases: 5. The length of the CDR3 is 15 residues. The CDR3 loop reads CASSLGQGGNYGYTF. CDR3 sequence (DNA): TGTGCCAGCAGCCTTGGACAGGGGGGTAACTATGGCTACACCTTC.

This clonotype was seen ten or more times. This chain uses TRBV10-3 with TRBJ1-1, with D unresolved. V was cut by 0 bases and J by 8 bases, with 7 bases left in between. The germline V gene encodes CDR1 ENHRY and CDR2 SYGVKD. CDR3 length: 12 amino acids. CDR3 nucleotides: TGTGCCATCAGTGAGTCGGGCCTCGAAGCTTTCTTT. Translation gives CAISESGLEAFF.

J is TRBJ1-1 and V is TRBV10-3; D uncertain. Trimming stripped 0 bases from V and 3 bases from J, with 14 bases between. CDR1 is ENHRY, CDR2 SYGVKD, per germline. CDR3 length: 16 amino acids. The CDR3, as DNA: TGTGCCATCAGTGAGTCGATGGGTTTCGGTGACACTGAAGCTTTCTTT. Its protein is CAISESMGFGDTEAFF.

This clonotype has a handful of counts. The V call is TRBV12-3 or TRBV12-4, the J call TRBJ1-2, with no clear D. The CDR3 contains 15 residues. V gave up 2 bases and J gave up 8 bases, with 18 bases separating them. CDR3: CASSLWLGSGGGYTF. The CDR3 DNA is TGTGCCAGCAGTTTATGGTTGGGGTCAGGCGGCGGCTACACCTTC.